Each of the 10 T cell receptor beta chains below was sequenced from the same sample in a study of prognosis after radiotherapy for stage I lung cancer. With two-round multiplex PCR, TCR beta CDR3 sequences were amplified from genomic DNA. With primers specific to each TRBV and TRBJ gene, the first-round PCR was performed. MiXCR, applied by TCRdb to the multiplex PCR reads, yields one record per CDR3 protein. Of around 30,000 distinct CDR3 sequences listed, less than 35% were seen once; the top ten hold around 35%. The starting material was PBMCs, obtained before or after stereotactic body radiation therapy (not recorded which). All receptors come from a donor aged 50 or older with non-small cell lung cancer.

The chain employs TRBV6-1 and TRBJ1-2; no clear D. V lost 6 bases and J lost 4, with 12 bases in between. This CDR3 comprises 13 residues. CDR1 MNHNS and CDR2 SASEGT come from the germline V gene. The CDR3 nucleotides are TGTGCCAGCAGCCTCGAAGGGTGCTATGGCTACACCTTC. Encoded protein: CASSLEGCYGYTF.

Turning to this clonotype: This may arise from a read error, as a much more abundant clone is one base away. The gene calls are TRBV7-3 and TRBJ2-2, with D possibly matching TRBD2 (6 bases). The V gene's germline CDR1 is SGHTA and CDR2 FQGTGA. This CDR3 is built from 13 residues. CDR3 nucleotides: TGTGCCAGCAGCTCAAGCCTTGGCGGGGAGCCGTTTTTT. Protein: CASSSSLGGEPFF.

This clonotype was picked up many times. The chain recombines TRBV6-1 with TRBJ2-7, with 8 nucleotides matching TRBD2. This CDR3 spans 15 amino acids. V trimming: 1 base; J trimming: 2 bases; junction bases outside the gene matches: 4. Germline lookup yields CDR1 MNHNS and CDR2 SASEGT. CDR3 region: CASSEVERGTYEQYF. Written as DNA, the CDR3 is TGTGCCAGCAGTGAAGTCGAGCGGGGGACCTACGAGCAGTACTTC.

This clonotype was seen at least ten times. This sequence joins TRBV15 and TRBJ2-7, with 9 nucleotides matching TRBD1. This CDR3 comprises 16 residues. CDR1 is LNHNV and CDR2 is YYDKDF in the germline V gene (reference sequence). V was pared by 5 bases and J by 5 bases, with 13 bases of the junction left unmatched. CDR3 bases: TGTGCCACCAGCTCCAGACCCGGGACAGGGTTCCACGAGCAGTACTTC. Amino acid sequence: CATSSRPGTGFHEQYF. Drawing the rest from reference TRBV15 and TRBJ2-7, the complete variable domain is DAMVIQNPRYQVTQFGKPVTLSCSQTLNHNVMYWYQQKSSQAPKLLFHYYDKDFNNEADTPDNFQSRRPNTSFCFLDIRSPGLGDTAMYLCATSSRPGTGFHEQYFGPGTRLTVT.

The chain has TRBV6-2 or TRBV6-3 and TRBJ2-7; D unclear. CDR1 and CDR2 from the germline V gene are MNHEY and SVGEGT. V lost 5 bases to trimming and J lost 1 base, with 27 bases between them. The CDR3 extends over 19 amino acids. The CDR3 region has the DNA TGTGCCAGCAGTGAAACCTCGTTTTGGCTGTGGCAACCGTCCTACGAGCAGTACTTC. Protein: CASSETSFWLWQPSYEQYF.

This clonotype was detected ten times or more. The chain links TRBV5-1 to TRBJ2-3; maybe TRBD2 (5 bases). The CDR3 has 12 amino acids. V lost 4 bases and J 7 bases, leaving 10 bases between the germline ends. Germline loops: CDR1 SGHRS, CDR2 YFSETQ. CDR3 nucleotides: TGCGCCAGCAGCCCCGAGGGTAATACGCAGTATTTT. Its translation is CASSPEGNTQYF.

This clonotype was counted many times. J is TRBJ2-1 and V is TRBV6-4; 7 bases line up with TRBD2. V lost 4 bases, J lost 6 bases, and 3 bases stayed unmatched. CDR1 is MRHNA and CDR2 is SNTAGT in the germline V gene. This CDR3 is built from 13 residues. CDR3 amino acids: CASSARTSNEQFF. In nucleotides, the CDR3 is TGTGCCAGCAGTGCCCGGACTAGCAATGAGCAGTTCTTC.

This clonotype was counted ten times or more. The V call is TRBV11-3, the J call TRBJ2-1; the match to TRBD2 covers 11 bases. From germline, CDR1 is SGHNT and CDR2 YENEEA. V trimming: 0 bases; J trimming: 4 bases; junction bases outside the gene matches: 2. CDR3 size: 16 residues. The CDR3 region has the DNA TGTGCCAGCAGCTTAGAAGGGACTAGCGGATACAATGAGCAGTTCTTC. Protein sequence: CASSLEGTSGYNEQFF.

This clonotype has just a few counts. A single base is all that separates this from a far larger clone, so a read error is likely. CDR3: CASSDTVGAETQYF. As DNA, the CDR3 is TGTGCCAGCAGTGACACAGTGGGAGCAGAGACCCAGTACTTC. V usage is TRBV2 and J usage is TRBJ2-7; D may be TRBD2 (5 bases). TRBJ2-5 matches the DNA end more closely, so the J call is doubtful. CDR3 size: 14 residues. Germline V lookup: CDR1 SNHLY, CDR2 FYNNEI.

This clonotype was counted a few times. A read error may be the cause here, since a much bigger clone is one base away. This chain connects TRBV2 to TRBJ2-5; TRBD1 matches at 8 bases. CDR1 and CDR2 (germline): SNHLY, FYNNEI. This CDR3 contains 18 residues. The CDR3 region has the DNA TGTTCCAGCAGTCTAGTGATGTTTCGACGGACAGGGCAAGAGACCCAGTACTTC. Translation: CSSSLVMFRRTGQETQYF.